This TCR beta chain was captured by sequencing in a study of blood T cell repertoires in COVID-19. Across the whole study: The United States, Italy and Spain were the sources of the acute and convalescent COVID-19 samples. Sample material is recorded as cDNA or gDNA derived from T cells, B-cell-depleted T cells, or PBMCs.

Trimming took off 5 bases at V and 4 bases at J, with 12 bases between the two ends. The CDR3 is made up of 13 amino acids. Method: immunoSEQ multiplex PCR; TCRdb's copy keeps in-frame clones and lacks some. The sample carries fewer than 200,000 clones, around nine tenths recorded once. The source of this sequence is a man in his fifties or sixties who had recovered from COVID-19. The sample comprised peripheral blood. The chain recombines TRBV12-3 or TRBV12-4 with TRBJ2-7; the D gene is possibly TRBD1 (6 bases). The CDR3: CASSTGTRYEQYF. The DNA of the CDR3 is TGTGCCAGCAGTACCGGGACAAGATACGAGCAGTACTTC.